This TCR beta chain was identified in a study of blood T cell repertoires in COVID-19. Study-level background: Acute-phase and convalescent COVID-19 samples originated in the United States, Italy and Spain. Nucleic acid was either cDNA or gDNA, and it came from T cells, B-cell-depleted T cells, or PBMCs.

The length of the CDR3 is 12 residues. Looked up from germline, CDR1 is LNHDA and CDR2 is SQIVND (reference sequence). V lost 4 bases, J lost 14 bases, and 12 bases lay in between. As handled by the study authors: Nucleated cell counts were estimated from reference gene primer amplification. Profiled with immunoSEQ multiplex PCR; TCRdb holds only in-frame clones, not every one. Clonal size and the V and J genes are those of that table, whereas D and trimming came from the DNA. The sample has about 230,000 clones; 81% are singletons. The chain links TRBV19 to TRBJ1-6; the D gene is possibly TRBD1 (6 bases). This TCR was sampled from an elderly woman with acute or convalescent COVID-19. Sequenced input: peripheral blood. The CDR3 spells CASSTQTGALHF. DNA of the CDR3: TGTGCCAGTAGTACTCAGACAGGCGCCCTCCACTTT.